This entry lists 15 T cell receptor beta chains sequenced from one sample in a study of blood T cell repertoires in COVID-19. Here immunoSEQ multiplex PCR was the method, and the copy in TCRdb shows in-frame clones only, minus some. The sample shows 80,000 to 100,000 clones, 86% of them seen only once. Sequenced input: peripheral blood. All receptors derive from an elderly woman in a cohort sampled during active or convalescent COVID-19.

This clone was detected only once. This rearrangement joins TRBV28 to TRBJ2-1, with 10 positions matching TRBD2. The CDR3 totals 18 residues. V gave up 6 bases and J gave up 0 bases; unmatched junction bases: 11. Germline V CDR1 and CDR2: MDHEN, SYDVKM. Here the CDR3 reads CASRRRLAGASSYNEQFF. In DNA, the CDR3 is TGTGCCAGCAGGCGGCGGCTAGCGGGAGCATCCTCCTACAATGAGCAGTTCTTC.

V gene TRBV5-4 combines with J gene TRBJ2-1; 9 bases line up with TRBD1. J was trimmed by 4 bases and V by 1 base; bases with no gene match: 6. Germline assignment: CDR1 SGHNT and CDR2 YYREEE (reference sequence). The length of the CDR3 is 16 residues. Written as DNA, the CDR3 is TGTGCCAGCAGCTTGCCACCACAGGGGGCGTACAATGAGCAGTTCTTC. It translates to CASSLPPQGAYNEQFF.

V is TRBV7-3 and J is TRBJ1-1, with D possibly TRBD1 on 6 matching bases. Germline V gives CDR1 SGHTA, CDR2 FQGTGA. The V and J ends lost 2 bases and 1 base respectively, with 8 bases between them. There are 14 residues in the CDR3. The CDR3 loop reads CASSLGRGNTEAFF. DNA of the CDR3: TGTGCCAGCAGCTTAGGCAGGGGGAACACTGAAGCTTTCTTT.

J is TRBJ1-5 and V is TRBV4-2; 9 nucleotides align to TRBD1. The V gene end was trimmed by 1 base and the J gene end by 1 base; junction bases not matched to a gene: 5. Germline values: CDR1 LGHNA, CDR2 YNFKEQ. There are 17 residues in the CDR3. The CDR3 is CASSQGGTGISNQPQHF. The DNA for the CDR3 is TGTGCCAGCAGCCAAGGGGGGACAGGGATAAGCAATCAGCCCCAGCATTTT.

The V call is TRBV14, the J call TRBJ2-3; TRBD2 aligns across 9 bases. CDR1 and CDR2 from the germline V gene are SGHDN and FVKESK. After removal of 4 bases from V and 5 bases from J, the junction contained 10 bases not matched to a gene. CDR3 length: 16 amino acids. The CDR3 region has the DNA TGTGCCAGCAGCCGATTTGGTAGCGGGAGTAAAGATACGCAGTATTTT. Its protein is CASSRFGSGSKDTQYF.

The rearrangement uses TRBV5-6 and TRBJ2-2; TRBD1 aligns across 7 bases. With 3 bases clipped from V and 0 bases from J, the junction kept 5 bases outside the gene matches. Per germline, CDR1 SGHDT and CDR2 YYEEEE. This CDR3 comprises 16 residues. This CDR3 is CASSSLGTANTGELFF. In DNA, the CDR3 is TGTGCCAGCAGCTCATTAGGGACAGCGAACACCGGGGAGCTGTTTTTT.

The rearrangement joins TRBV7-9 to TRBJ2-7; the match to TRBD2 covers 8 bases. J was trimmed by 0 bases and V by 0 bases; bases with no gene match: 1. CDR1 SEHNR and CDR2 FQNEAQ come from the germline V gene (reference sequence). CDR3 length equals 15 residues. Written as DNA, the CDR3 is TGTGCCAGCAGCTTAGCCCTAGCGGGCTCCTACGAGCAGTACTTC. Translated: CASSLALAGSYEQYF.

The V call is TRBV27, the J call TRBJ2-1; 9 bases fit TRBD2. The CDR3 is 15 residues long. V shed 2 bases, J shed 7 bases, and the junction held 6 bases outside the gene matches. Germline V lookup: CDR1 MNHEY, CDR2 SMNVEV (reference sequence). This CDR3 reads CASSLLIAGVNEQFF. The CDR3 DNA sequence: TGTGCCAGCAGTTTACTAATAGCGGGAGTTAATGAGCAGTTCTTC.

This sequence joins TRBV24-1 and TRBJ1-2, with 7 nucleotides matching TRBD1. This CDR3 is 15 amino acids long. J gave up 1 base and V 0 bases, and 1 base lay outside the gene matches. Germline V gene sequence: CDR1 KGHDR, CDR2 SFDVKD. CDR3 in amino acids: CATSDLRDSNYGYTF. CDR3 sequence (DNA): TGTGCCACCAGTGATTTGCGGGACAGTAACTATGGCTACACCTTC.

The chain combines TRBV11-2 with TRBJ2-2; 7 bases line up with TRBD1. The CDR3 totals 16 residues. CDR1 and CDR2 from the germline V gene are SGHAT and FQNNGV. V dropped 3 bases and J dropped 6; count of bases not matched to a gene: 10. CDR3 amino acids: CASSFPATGTAGELFF. In nucleotides, the CDR3 is TGTGCCAGCAGCTTCCCGGCGACAGGGACGGCCGGGGAGCTGTTTTTT.

The genes are TRBV5-4 and TRBJ1-2; 8 nucleotides agree with TRBD1. The CDR3 is made up of 15 amino acids. CDR1 SGHNT and CDR2 YYREEE come from the germline V gene (reference sequence). Trimming at V came to 0 bases and at J to 2 bases, leaving 3 bases not matched to a gene. The CDR3 DNA follows: TGTGCCAGCAGCTTGGGGACAGGGTACAACTATGGCTACACCTTC. Translated, it gives CASSLGTGYNYGYTF.

This sequence joins TRBV10-3 and TRBJ1-2; D gene ambiguous. Trimming took 4 bases from V and 2 from J, leaving 8 bases between them. From germline, CDR1 is ENHRY and CDR2 SYGVKD. The CDR3 is made up of 13 amino acids. The CDR3 region is CAISVSGNYGYTF. Here the CDR3 DNA reads TGTGCCATCAGTGTAAGCGGCAACTATGGCTACACCTTC.

The chain links TRBV28 to TRBJ1-5; D uncertain. Between the trimmed V and J ends, which lost 2 bases and 1 base, there was a span of 9 bases. The CDR3 covers 15 residues. Germline values: CDR1 MDHEN, CDR2 SYDVKM. In DNA, the CDR3 is TGTGCCAGCAGTTTAGTCGTACAGAGCAATCAGCCCCAGCATTTT. It specifies CASSLVVQSNQPQHF.

The V call is TRBV5-6, the J call TRBJ2-2, with TRBD1 matching 8 bases. This CDR3 region has 18 residues. J gave up 9 bases and V 2 bases, and 18 bases lay outside the gene matches. Germline V gene lookup returns CDR1 SGHDT and CDR2 YYEEEE. CDR3 amino acids: CASSLFFIRGQGGRELFF. CDR3 DNA: TGTGCCAGCAGCTTATTTTTCATTCGAGGACAGGGAGGCCGGGAGCTGTTTTTT.

The chain combines TRBV7-3 with TRBJ2-1, with 9 positions matching TRBD2. The V gene's germline CDR1 is SGHTA and CDR2 FQGTGA. The CDR3 covers 14 residues. J was trimmed by 8 bases and V by 5 bases; bases with no gene match: 7. The CDR3: CASSRSGSEDEQFF. As DNA, the CDR3 is TGTGCCAGCAGCCGTAGCGGGAGTGAGGATGAGCAGTTCTTC.